The 15 T cell receptor beta chains below all came from one sample that was sequenced in a study of neurological immune-mediated disorders. The time point was: longitudinal time-point 1 (baseline). TCRdb processed the 5' RACE reads anew with MiXCR; each CDR3 protein has one entry. The profile covers around 71,000 distinct CDR3 sequences, with around 13% appearing a single time and 4.6% taken by the ten largest. Sequencing input: PBMCs. Receptors originate from a female donor with HTLV-1-associated myelopathy (HAM/TSP).

This clonotype showed up many times. The chain joins TRBV7-9 to TRBJ2-2; TRBD1 matches at 12 bases. Germline V gene lookup returns CDR1 SEHNR and CDR2 FQNEAQ (reference sequence). The CDR3 spans 16 residues. Trimming took 5 bases from V and 7 from J; bases not matched to a gene: 8. As DNA, the CDR3 is TGTGCCAGCAGCGGCCCCGGGACAGGGGGCATCGGGGAGCTGTTTTTT. This gives the protein CASSGPGTGGIGELFF.

This clonotype was counted ten times or more. The V call is TRBV20-1, the J call TRBJ1-3; D is uncertain. The CDR3 contains 12 residues. Germline V gives CDR1 DFQATT, CDR2 SNEGSKA (reference sequence). V lost 2 bases and J lost 4, with 6 bases in between. In DNA form, the CDR3 reads TGCAGTGCTAGAATTGCCGGAAACACCATATATTTT. The encoded protein is CSARIAGNTIYF.

V usage is TRBV5-1 and J usage is TRBJ2-1; a weak D match, TRBD2 (5 bases). CDR3 length: 12 amino acids. Per the germline V gene, CDR1 is SGHRS and CDR2 is YFSETQ. V gave up 8 bases and J gave up 7 bases, with 13 bases separating them. CDR3 sequence (DNA): TGCGCCAGTTCGAGGGCGGGTAATGAGCAGTTCTTC. Its protein is CASSRAGNEQFF. Full variable domain (rest looked up from reference TRBV5-1 and TRBJ2-1): KAGVTQTPRYLIKTRGQQVTLSCSPISGHRSVSWYQQTPGQGLQFLFEYFSETQRNKGNFPGRFSGRQFSNSRSEMNVSTLELGDSALYLCASSRAGNEQFFGPGTRLTVL.

This clonotype has only a few counts. The chain employs TRBV20-1 and TRBJ1-2, with 9 nucleotides matching TRBD1. CDR1 DFQATT and CDR2 SNEGSKA come from the germline V gene (reference sequence). The CDR3 length is 14 residues. The V gene end was trimmed by 3 bases and the J gene end by 4 bases; junction bases not matched to a gene: 6. The CDR3 loop is CSASGGTGTYGYTF. In DNA form, the CDR3 reads TGCAGTGCTAGTGGAGGGACAGGGACCTATGGCTACACCTTC.

This clonotype showed up many times. The rearrangement links TRBV6-6 to TRBJ1-2; D might be TRBD1 (6 bases). The V gene's germline CDR1 is MNHNY and CDR2 SVGAGI (reference sequence). This CDR3 is built from 13 residues. V gave up 0 bases and J gave up 7 bases, with 9 bases separating them. The CDR3 DNA follows: TGTGCCAGCAGTTACTCCCAGACAGGTGGCTACACCTTC. Its protein is CASSYSQTGGYTF.

This clonotype occurred many times. The gene calls are TRBV15 and TRBJ1-1; D gene uncertain. The V end was cut by 1 base, the J end by 3 bases, with 18 bases between. The CDR3 contains 17 residues. CDR1 and CDR2 from the germline V gene are LNHNV and YYDKDF (reference sequence). CDR3 in DNA: TGTGCCACCAGCAGAGCACTAACGGCGGGTAGGGACACTGAAGCTTTCTTT. Its protein product is CATSRALTAGRDTEAFF.

This clonotype was observed many times. The V call is TRBV28, the J call TRBJ2-3, with 7 bases that match TRBD1. V gave up 6 bases and J gave up 5 bases; unmatched junction bases: 8. The germline V gene encodes CDR1 MDHEN and CDR2 SYDVKM. The length of the CDR3 is 14 residues. CDR3 sequence: CASSRTGDGDTQYF. The CDR3 DNA reads TGTGCCAGCAGCCGAACAGGGGATGGAGATACGCAGTATTTT.

This clonotype has at least ten counts. The chain combines TRBV4-2 with TRBJ1-2, with 7 bases that match TRBD1. This CDR3 has 15 amino acids. CDR1 and CDR2 from the germline V gene are LGHNA and YNFKEQ. The junction had 4 bases not matched to a gene; V was cut back by 0 bases and J by 3 bases. The CDR3 loop is CASSQEGQGDYGYTF. CDR3 DNA sequence: TGTGCCAGCAGCCAAGAAGGTCAGGGGGACTATGGCTACACCTTC.

This clonotype occurred many times. The genes are TRBV5-1 and TRBJ2-3; D is possibly TRBD1 or TRBD2 (5 bases each). The germline V gene has CDR1 SGHRS and CDR2 YFSETQ. V was clipped by 0 bases and J by 1 base, with 18 bases between them. This CDR3 has 18 residues. The CDR3 is CASSLEGRSSWGTDTQYF. The CDR3 bases are TGCGCCAGCAGCTTGGAGGGGAGAAGTAGCTGGGGCACAGATACGCAGTATTTT.

A single count supports this clonotype. The J gene is TRBJ2-3, the V gene TRBV20-1, with D possibly being TRBD1 or TRBD2 (6 bases each). This CDR3 contains 13 residues. The V gene's germline CDR1 is DFQATT and CDR2 SNEGSKA (reference sequence). The germline V and J ends were trimmed by 3 bases and 6 bases, with 13 bases remaining between them. In DNA, the CDR3 is TGCAGTGCTAGCAGGGGAGGCAAGGATACGCAGTATTTT. Protein sequence: CSASRGGKDTQYF.

This clonotype was observed at least ten times. This chain uses TRBV7-2 with TRBJ2-2, with 7 bases that match TRBD2. The CDR3 length is 17 residues. V lost 5 bases to trimming and J lost 8 bases; unmatched junction nucleotides: 17. Germline-derived CDR1 and CDR2 are SGHTA and FQGNSA. The CDR3 nucleotides are TGTGCCAGCAGCAGAGGGGAGGGAGGGCAGTTTCGAGGGGAGCTGTTTTTT. As protein: CASSRGEGGQFRGELFF. Variable domain in full (rest from reference TRBV7-2 and TRBJ2-2): GAGVSQSPSNKVTEKGKDVELRCDPISGHTALYWYRQSLGQGLEFLIYFQGNSAPDKSGLPSDRFSAERTGGSVSTLTIQRTQQEDSAVYLCASSRGEGGQFRGELFFGEGSRLTVL.

At least ten counts were recorded for this clonotype. The rearrangement links TRBV5-1 to TRBJ2-3; TRBD2 aligns across 9 bases. This CDR3 comprises 16 residues. The germline V gene encodes CDR1 SGHRS and CDR2 YFSETQ. Trimming took 0 bases from V and 2 from J; bases not matched to a gene: 4. CDR3 nucleotides: TGCGCCAGCAGCTTGGAAGCGGGGGGACCCACAGATACGCAGTATTTT. This sequence encodes CASSLEAGGPTDTQYF.

This clonotype was counted at least ten times. The rearrangement links TRBV5-1 to TRBJ1-1, with 8 bases matching TRBD1. The V gene end was trimmed by 5 bases and the J gene end by 4 bases; junction bases not matched to a gene: 4. This CDR3 has 13 amino acids. Germline CDR1 reads SGHRS; CDR2 reads YFSETQ. CDR3 residues: CASRNTGGTEAFF. The DNA for the CDR3 is TGCGCCAGCAGAAATACAGGGGGCACTGAAGCTTTCTTT. Complete variable domain (other parts from reference TRBV5-1 and TRBJ1-1): KAGVTQTPRYLIKTRGQQVTLSCSPISGHRSVSWYQQTPGQGLQFLFEYFSETQRNKGNFPGRFSGRQFSNSRSEMNVSTLELGDSALYLCASRNTGGTEAFFGQGTRLTVV.

Ten or more counts support this clonotype. The chain recombines TRBV29-1 with TRBJ2-5, with 11 bases lining up with TRBD2. CDR3 size: 15 residues. Germline V gene sequence: CDR1 SQVTM, CDR2 ANQGSEA. Germline trimming cut 6 bases from V and 5 bases from J; bases unmatched to any gene: 11. CDR3 DNA: TGCAGCGTCCTATTAGCGGGGGGGCTAAAGGAGACCCAGTACTTC. Translated: CSVLLAGGLKETQYF.

This clonotype was counted many times. V usage is TRBV7-9 and J usage is TRBJ2-2, with 7 bases aligning to TRBD1. V dropped 10 bases and J dropped 3; count of bases not matched to a gene: 8. Per germline, CDR1 SEHNR and CDR2 FQNEAQ (reference sequence). There are 14 residues in the CDR3. This CDR3 reads CATRDRQHTGELFF. DNA of the CDR3: TGTGCCACCAGGGACAGACAACACACCGGGGAGCTGTTTTTT.